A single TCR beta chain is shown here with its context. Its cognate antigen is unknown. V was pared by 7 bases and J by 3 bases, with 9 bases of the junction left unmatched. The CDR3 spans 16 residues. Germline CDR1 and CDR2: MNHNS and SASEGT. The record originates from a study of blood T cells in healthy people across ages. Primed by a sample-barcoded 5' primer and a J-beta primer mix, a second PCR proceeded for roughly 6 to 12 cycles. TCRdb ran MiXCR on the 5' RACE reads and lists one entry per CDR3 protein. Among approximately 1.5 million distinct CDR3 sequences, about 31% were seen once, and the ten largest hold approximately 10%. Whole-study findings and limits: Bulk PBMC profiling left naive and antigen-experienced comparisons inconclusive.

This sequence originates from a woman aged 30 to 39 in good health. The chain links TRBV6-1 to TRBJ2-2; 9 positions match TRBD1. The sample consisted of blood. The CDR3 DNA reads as TGTGCCAGCATCGTAATACAGGGGGCGCACACCGGGGAGCTGTTTTTT. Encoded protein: CASIVIQGAHTGELFF.